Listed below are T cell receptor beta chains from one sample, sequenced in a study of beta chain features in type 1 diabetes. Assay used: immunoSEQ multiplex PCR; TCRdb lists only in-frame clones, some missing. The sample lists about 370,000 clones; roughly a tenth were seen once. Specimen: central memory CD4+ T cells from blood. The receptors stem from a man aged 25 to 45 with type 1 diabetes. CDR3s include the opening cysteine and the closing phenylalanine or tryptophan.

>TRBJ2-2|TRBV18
CASSYTLTGVESGELFF
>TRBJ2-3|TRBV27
CASSPGLAWISTDTQYF
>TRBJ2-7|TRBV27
CASLGLGAGSYEQYF
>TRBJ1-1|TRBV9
CASSVQGGTEAFF
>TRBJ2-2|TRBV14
CASSHVNTGELFF
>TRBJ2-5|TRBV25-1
CASLPQGRETQYF
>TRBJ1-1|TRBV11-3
CASSQGWGTEAFF
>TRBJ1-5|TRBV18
CASSTGTGRNQPQHF
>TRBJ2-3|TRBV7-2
CASSDQYGNTDTQYF
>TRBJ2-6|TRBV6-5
CASKGGSSGANVLTF
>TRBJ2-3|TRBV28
CASSLPTKGLARQYF
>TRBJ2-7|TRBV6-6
CASSPSDEQYF
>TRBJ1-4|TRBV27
CASSFRPGATNEKLFF
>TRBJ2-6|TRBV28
CASSLHATGANVLTF
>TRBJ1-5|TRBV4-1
CASSQLMTGNQPQHF
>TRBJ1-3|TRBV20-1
CSARTGNTIYF
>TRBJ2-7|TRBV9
CASSQDRDNLAVTYEQYF
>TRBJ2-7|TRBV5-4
CASSESSYEQYF
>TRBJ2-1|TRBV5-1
CASSLEGYGNYNEQFF
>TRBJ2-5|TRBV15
CATSNPGGGQTQYF
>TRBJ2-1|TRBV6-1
CASSQQVYVFF
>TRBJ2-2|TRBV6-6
CASSLGQGTGELFF
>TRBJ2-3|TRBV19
CASTWTKTDTQYF
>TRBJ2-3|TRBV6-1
CASSAGAGPDTQYF
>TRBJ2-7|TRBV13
CASSEGYEQYF
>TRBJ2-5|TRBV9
CASSARSGDTGTQYF
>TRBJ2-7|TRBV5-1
CASSPRPGWDEQYF
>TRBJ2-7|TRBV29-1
CSVDAGQGFYEQYF
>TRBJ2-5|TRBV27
CASSSDSGQETQYF
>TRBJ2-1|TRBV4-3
CASSHTSGRINEQFF
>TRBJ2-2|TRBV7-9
CASSPGRGTTGELFF
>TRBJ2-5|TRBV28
CASRSGGKETQYF
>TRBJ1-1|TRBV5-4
CASSPLAEMNTEAFF
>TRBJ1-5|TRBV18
CASSSRQGENQPQHF
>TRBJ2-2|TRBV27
CASSLWGQLNTGELFF
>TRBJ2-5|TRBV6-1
CASSGLETQYF
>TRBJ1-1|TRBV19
CASSTTGQVDTEAFF
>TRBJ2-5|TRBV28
CASSSPDRWGETQYF
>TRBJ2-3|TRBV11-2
CASSLDPQGDTQYF
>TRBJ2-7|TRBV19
CATQDRKYEQYF
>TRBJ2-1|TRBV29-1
CSVVGPGLANNEQFF
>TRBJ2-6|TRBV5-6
CASSLANSGANVLTF
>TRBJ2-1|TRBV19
CASSTRGLINEQFF
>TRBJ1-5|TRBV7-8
CASSPAGTGGVQPQHF
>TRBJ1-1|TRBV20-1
CSAGDDTEAFF
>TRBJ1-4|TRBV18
CASSPRGNAATNEKLFF
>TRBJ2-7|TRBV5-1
CASSEADGGEQYF
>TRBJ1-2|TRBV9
CASSLDREGYTF
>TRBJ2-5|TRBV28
CASSSTGAGETQYF
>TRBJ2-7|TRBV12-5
CASGLVEGRPYEQYF
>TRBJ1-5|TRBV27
CASSRTGKMDPQHF
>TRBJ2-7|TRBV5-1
CASSIGTAGEQYF
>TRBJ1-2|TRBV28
CASGFSGTASHGTTF
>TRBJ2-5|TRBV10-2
CASRPTSGRSDAETQYF